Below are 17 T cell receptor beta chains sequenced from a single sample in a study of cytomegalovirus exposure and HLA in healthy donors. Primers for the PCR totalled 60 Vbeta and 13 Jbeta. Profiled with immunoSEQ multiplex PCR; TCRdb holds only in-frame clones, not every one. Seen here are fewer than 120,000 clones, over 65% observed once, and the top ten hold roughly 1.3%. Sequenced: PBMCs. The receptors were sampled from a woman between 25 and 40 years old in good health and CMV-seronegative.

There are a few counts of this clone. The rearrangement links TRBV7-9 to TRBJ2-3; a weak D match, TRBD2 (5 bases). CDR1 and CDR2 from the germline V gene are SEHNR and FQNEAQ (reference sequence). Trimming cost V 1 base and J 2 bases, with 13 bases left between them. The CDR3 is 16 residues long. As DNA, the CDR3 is TGTGCCAGCAGCTTAGGGGTACCCGGGATCACAGATACGCAGTATTTT. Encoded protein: CASSLGVPGITDTQYF.

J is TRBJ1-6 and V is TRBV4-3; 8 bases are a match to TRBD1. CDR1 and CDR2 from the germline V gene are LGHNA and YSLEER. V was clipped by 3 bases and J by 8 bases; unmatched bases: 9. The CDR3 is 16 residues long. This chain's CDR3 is CASSHGGRTGYSPLHF. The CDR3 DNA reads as TGCGCCAGCAGCCATGGGGGCCGGACAGGGTATTCACCCCTCCACTTT.

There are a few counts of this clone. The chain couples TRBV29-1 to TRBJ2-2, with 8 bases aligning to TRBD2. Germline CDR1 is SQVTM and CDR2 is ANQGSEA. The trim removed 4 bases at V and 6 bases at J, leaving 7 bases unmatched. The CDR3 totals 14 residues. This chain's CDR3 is CSVVGLAGAGELFF. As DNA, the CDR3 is TGCAGCGTTGTAGGACTAGCAGGCGCCGGGGAGCTGTTTTTT.

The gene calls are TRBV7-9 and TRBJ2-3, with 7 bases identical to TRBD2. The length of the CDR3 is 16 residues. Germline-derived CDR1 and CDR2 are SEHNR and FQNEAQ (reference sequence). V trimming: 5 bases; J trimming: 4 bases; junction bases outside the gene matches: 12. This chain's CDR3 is CASSPPEVAGADTQYF. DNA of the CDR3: TGTGCCAGCAGCCCCCCGGAGGTGGCGGGAGCAGATACGCAGTATTTT.

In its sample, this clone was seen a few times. The DNA for the CDR3 is TGTGCCAGCAGTTACTCGAGCAGGGGGCGTGAAAAACTGTTTTTT. Its translation: CASSYSSRGREKLFF. The J gene is TRBJ1-4, the V gene TRBV6-5, with 8 bases identical to TRBD1. CDR1 MNHEY and CDR2 SVGAGI come from the germline V gene. V shed 0 bases, J shed 7 bases, and the junction held 4 bases outside the gene matches. The CDR3 is 15 residues long.

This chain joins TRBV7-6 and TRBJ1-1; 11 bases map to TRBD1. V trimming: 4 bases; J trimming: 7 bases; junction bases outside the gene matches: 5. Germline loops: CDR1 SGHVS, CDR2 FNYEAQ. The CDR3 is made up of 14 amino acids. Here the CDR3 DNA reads TGTGCCAGCAGCTCGAGGACAGGGGGCGGTGAAGCTTTCTTT. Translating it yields CASSSRTGGGEAFF. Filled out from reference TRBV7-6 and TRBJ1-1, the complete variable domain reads GAGVSQSPRYKVTKRGQDVALRCDPISGHVSLYWYRQALGQGPEFLTYFNYEAQQDKSGLPNDRFSAERPEGSISTLTIQRTEQRDSAMYRCASSSRTGGGEAFFGQGTRLTVV.

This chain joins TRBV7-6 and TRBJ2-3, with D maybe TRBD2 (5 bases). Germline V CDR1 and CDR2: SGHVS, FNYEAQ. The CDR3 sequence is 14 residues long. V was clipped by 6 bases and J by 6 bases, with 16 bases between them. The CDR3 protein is CASRRDYGGDTQYF. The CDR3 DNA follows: TGTGCCAGCAGACGGGATTACGGCGGGGATACGCAGTATTTT.

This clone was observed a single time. The CDR3 nucleotides read TGTGCCAGCAGACCCAGACAGAACACCGGGGAGCTGTTTTTT. This gives the protein CASRPRQNTGELFF. The V gene is TRBV6-5, the J gene TRBJ2-2, with no clear D. CDR1 is MNHEY and CDR2 is SVGAGI in the germline V gene. This CDR3 has 14 residues. Trimming removed 6 bases at V and 1 base at J, with 9 bases between.

The CDR3 loop is CASSHGSEQYF. DNA for the CDR3: TGTGCCAGCAGCCACGGTAGCGAGCAGTACTTC. The gene calls are TRBV4-2 and TRBJ2-7; D not certain. Between the trimmed V and J ends, which lost 3 bases and 6 bases, there was a span of 6 bases. This CDR3 spans 11 amino acids. Germline CDR1 is LGHNA and CDR2 is YNFKEQ.

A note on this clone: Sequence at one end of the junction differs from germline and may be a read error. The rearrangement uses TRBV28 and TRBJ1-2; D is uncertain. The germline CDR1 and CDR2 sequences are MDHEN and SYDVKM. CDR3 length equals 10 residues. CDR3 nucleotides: TGTGCCAGCAGTTTCTCGAGTGTCGTCTTC. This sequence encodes CASSFSSVVF.

CDR3 residues: CSVGYGGSSGYTF. The CDR3, as DNA: TGCAGCGTGGGATATGGGGGCTCTAGCGGCTACACCTTC. This sequence joins TRBV29-1 and TRBJ1-2; possibly TRBD1 for D (6 bases). The CDR3 consists of 13 residues. Trimming took off 6 bases at V and 8 bases at J, with 19 bases between the two ends. Germline CDR1 and CDR2: SQVTM and ANQGSEA.

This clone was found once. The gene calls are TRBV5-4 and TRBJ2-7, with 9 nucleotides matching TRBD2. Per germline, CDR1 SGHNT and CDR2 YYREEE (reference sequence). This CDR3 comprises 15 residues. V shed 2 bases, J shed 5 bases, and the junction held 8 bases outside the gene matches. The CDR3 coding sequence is TGTGCCAGCAGCTTACCGGGACTAGCTAGCCACGAGCAGTACTTC. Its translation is CASSLPGLASHEQYF. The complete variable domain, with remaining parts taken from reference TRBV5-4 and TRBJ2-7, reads ETGVTQSPTHLIKTRGQQVTLRCSSQSGHNTVSWYQQALGQGPQFIFQYYREEENGRGNFPPRFSGLQFPNYSSELNVNALELDDSALYLCASSLPGLASHEQYFGPGTRLTVT.

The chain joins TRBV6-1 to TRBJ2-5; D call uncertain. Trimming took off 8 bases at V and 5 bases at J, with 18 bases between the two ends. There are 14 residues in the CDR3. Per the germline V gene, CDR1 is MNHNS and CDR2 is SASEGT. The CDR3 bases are TGTGCCAGCGAGCGCGCAAGTCAGCGCGAGACCCAGTACTTC. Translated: CASERASQRETQYF.

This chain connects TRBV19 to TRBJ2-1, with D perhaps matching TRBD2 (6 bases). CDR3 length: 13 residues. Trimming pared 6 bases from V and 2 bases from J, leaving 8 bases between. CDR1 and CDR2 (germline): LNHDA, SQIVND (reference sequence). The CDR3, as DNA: TGTGCCAGTAGCGGACTAACCTACAATGAGCAGTTCTTC. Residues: CASSGLTYNEQFF.

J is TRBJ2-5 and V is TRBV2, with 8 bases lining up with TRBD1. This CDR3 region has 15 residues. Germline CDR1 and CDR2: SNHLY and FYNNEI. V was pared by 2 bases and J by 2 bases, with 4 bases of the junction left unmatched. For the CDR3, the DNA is TGTGCCAGCAGTGAAAGAACAGGGGGTCAAGAGACCCAGTACTTC. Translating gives CASSERTGGQETQYF.

The CDR3 here is CASSKESTSGSNEQFF. In DNA form, the CDR3 reads TGTGCCAGCAGCAAGGAGTCGACTAGCGGGAGCAATGAGCAGTTCTTC. V usage is TRBV7-2 and J usage is TRBJ2-1; 12 bases are a match to TRBD2. Trimming cost V 5 bases and J 6 bases; bases outside gene matches: 8. Germline V gene sequence: CDR1 SGHTA, CDR2 FQGNSA. The CDR3 is 16 residues long.

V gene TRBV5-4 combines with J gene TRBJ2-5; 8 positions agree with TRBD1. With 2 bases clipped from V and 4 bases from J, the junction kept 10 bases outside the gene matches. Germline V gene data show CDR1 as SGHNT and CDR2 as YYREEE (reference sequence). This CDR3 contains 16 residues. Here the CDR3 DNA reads TGTGCCAGCAGCTTTTATCAGGGGGCGAGGCGAGAGACCCAGTACTTC. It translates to CASSFYQGARRETQYF.